The T cell receptor beta chain under discussion was sequenced for a study of T cell repertoires in cytomegalovirus infection. As for this clonotype: The target antigen is unknown. A much larger clone lies one base from this, so it may be a read error.

Per the germline V gene, CDR1 is SNHLY and CDR2 is FYNNEI. CDR3 length: 12 amino acids. The trim removed 6 bases at V and 6 bases at J, leaving 2 bases unmatched. TCRdb re-derived calls from the reads in MiXCR, one entry per CDR3 protein. The sample contains 200,000 to 250,000 distinct CDR3 sequences, less than 50% of which appear only once. The gene calls are TRBV2 and TRBJ1-2; 9 bases are a match to TRBD1. The source is a human donor in good health (CMV status not recorded). Some clones in this sample may be carry-over from other donors' samples. The sequencing used CD8+ T cells from cultured PBMCs, collected from culture after CMV antigen stimulation. CDR3 nucleotides: TGTGCCAGCAGCCGGGACAGGGATGGCTACACCTTC. Translation gives CASSRDRDGYTF. Based on the CDR3 plus reference TRBV2 and TRBJ1-2, the full variable domain is EPEVTQTPSHQVTQMGQEVILRCVPISNHLYFYWYRQILGQKVEFLVSFYNNEISEKSEIFDDQFSVERPDGSNFTLKIRSTKLEDSAMYFCASSRDRDGYTFGSGTRLTVV.